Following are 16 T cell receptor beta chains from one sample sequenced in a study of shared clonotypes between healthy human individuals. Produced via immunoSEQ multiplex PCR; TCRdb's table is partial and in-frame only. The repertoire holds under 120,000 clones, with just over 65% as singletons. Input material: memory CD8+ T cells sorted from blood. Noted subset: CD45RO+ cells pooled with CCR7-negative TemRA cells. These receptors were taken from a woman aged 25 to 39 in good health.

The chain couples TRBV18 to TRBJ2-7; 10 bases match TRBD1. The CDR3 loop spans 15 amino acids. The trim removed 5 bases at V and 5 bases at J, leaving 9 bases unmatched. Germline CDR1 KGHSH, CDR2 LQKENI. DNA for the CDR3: TGTGCCAGCTCAGTGACCGGGACAGGGGTCCACGAGCAGTACTTC. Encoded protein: CASSVTGTGVHEQYF. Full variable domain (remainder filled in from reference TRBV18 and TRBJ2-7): NAGVMQNPRHLVRRRGQEARLRCSPMKGHSHVYWYRQLPEEGLKFMVYLQKENIIDESGMPKERFSAEFPKEGPSILRIQQVVRGDSAAYFCASSVTGTGVHEQYFGPGTRLTVT.

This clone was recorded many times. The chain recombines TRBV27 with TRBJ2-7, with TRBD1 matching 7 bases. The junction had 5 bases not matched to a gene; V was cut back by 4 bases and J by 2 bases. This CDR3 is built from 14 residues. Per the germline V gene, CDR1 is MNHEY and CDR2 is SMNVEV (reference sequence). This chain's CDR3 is CASSSTGTAYEQYF. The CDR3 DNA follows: TGTGCCAGCAGTTCTACCGGGACAGCCTACGAGCAGTACTTC.

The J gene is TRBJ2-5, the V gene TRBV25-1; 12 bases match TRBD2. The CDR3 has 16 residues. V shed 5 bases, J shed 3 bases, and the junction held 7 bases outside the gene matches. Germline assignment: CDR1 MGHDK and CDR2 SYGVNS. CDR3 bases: TGTGCCAGCAGTTCTCTAGCGGGAGGGGTCGAAGAGACCCAGTACTTC. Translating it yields CASSSLAGGVEETQYF.

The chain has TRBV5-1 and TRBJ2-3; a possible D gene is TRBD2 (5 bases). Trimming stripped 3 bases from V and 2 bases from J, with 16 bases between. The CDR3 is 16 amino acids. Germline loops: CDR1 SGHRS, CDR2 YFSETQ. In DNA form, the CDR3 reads TGCGCCAGCAGCTCAGGAGGATTAGGCAACACAGATACGCAGTATTTT. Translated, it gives CASSSGGLGNTDTQYF. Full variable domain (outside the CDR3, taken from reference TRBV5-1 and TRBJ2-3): KAGVTQTPRYLIKTRGQQVTLSCSPISGHRSVSWYQQTPGQGLQFLFEYFSETQRNKGNFPGRFSGRQFSNSRSEMNVSTLELGDSALYLCASSSGGLGNTDTQYFGPGTRLTVL.

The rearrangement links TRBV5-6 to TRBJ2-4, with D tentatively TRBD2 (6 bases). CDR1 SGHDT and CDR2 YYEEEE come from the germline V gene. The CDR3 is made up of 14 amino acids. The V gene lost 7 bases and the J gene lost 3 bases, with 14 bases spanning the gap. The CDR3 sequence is CASSSGVGKNIQYF. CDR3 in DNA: TGTGCCAGCTCCTCGGGGGTGGGCAAAAACATTCAGTACTTC.

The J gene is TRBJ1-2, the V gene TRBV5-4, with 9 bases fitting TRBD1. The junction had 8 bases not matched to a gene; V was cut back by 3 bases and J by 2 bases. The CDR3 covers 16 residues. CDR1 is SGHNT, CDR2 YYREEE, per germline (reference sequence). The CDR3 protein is CASSWIRDRENYGYTF. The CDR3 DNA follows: TGTGCCAGCAGCTGGATCCGGGACAGGGAGAACTATGGCTACACCTTC.

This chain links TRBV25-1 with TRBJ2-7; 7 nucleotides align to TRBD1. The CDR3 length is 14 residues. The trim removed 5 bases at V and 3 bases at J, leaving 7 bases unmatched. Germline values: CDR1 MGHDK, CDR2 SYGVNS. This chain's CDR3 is CASSKQGLGYEQYF. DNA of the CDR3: TGTGCCAGCAGTAAACAGGGGCTGGGCTACGAGCAGTACTTC.

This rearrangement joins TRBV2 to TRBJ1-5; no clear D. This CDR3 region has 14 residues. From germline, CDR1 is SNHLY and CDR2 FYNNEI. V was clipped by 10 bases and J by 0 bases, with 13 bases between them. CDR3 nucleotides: TGTGCCACCGCACGATACTATAGCAATCAGCCCCAGCATTTT. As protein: CATARYYSNQPQHF. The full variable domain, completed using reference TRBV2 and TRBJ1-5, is EPEVTQTPSHQVTQMGQEVILRCVPISNHLYFYWYRQILGQKVEFLVSFYNNEISEKSEIFDDQFSVERPDGSNFTLKIRSTKLEDSAMYFCATARYYSNQPQHFGDGTRLSIL.

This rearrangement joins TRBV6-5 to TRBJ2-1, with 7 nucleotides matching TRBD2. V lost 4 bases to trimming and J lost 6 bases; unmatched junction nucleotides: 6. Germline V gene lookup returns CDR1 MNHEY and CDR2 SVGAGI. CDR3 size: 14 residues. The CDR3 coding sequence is TGTGCCAGCAGTTTCCACGCTAGCGGCAATGAGCAGTTCTTC. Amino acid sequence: CASSFHASGNEQFF.

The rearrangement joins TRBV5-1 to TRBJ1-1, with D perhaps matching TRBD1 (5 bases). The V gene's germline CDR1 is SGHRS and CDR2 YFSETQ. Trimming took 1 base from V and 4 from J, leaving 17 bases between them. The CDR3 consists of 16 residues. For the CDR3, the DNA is TGCGCCAGCAGCTTGCTAAGTCGGCAGGGTCTCACTGAAGCTTTCTTT. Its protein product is CASSLLSRQGLTEAFF.

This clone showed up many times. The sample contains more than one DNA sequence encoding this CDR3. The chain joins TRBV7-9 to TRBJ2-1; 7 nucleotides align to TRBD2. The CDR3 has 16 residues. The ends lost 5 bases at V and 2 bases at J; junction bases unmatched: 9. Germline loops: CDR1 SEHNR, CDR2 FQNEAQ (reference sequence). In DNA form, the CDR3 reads TGTGCCAGCAGCCCTAGGGGAGGGTCGGCCTACAATGAGCAGTTCTTC. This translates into CASSPRGGSAYNEQFF.

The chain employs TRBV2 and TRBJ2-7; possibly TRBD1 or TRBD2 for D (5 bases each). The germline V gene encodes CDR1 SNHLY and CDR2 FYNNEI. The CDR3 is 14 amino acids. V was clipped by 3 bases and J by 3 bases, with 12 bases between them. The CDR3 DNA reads TGTGCCAGCAGTGAGGGGGTGGATTTCTACGAGCAGTACTTC. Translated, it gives CASSEGVDFYEQYF. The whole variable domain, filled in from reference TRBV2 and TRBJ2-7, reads EPEVTQTPSHQVTQMGQEVILRCVPISNHLYFYWYRQILGQKVEFLVSFYNNEISEKSEIFDDQFSVERPDGSNFTLKIRSTKLEDSAMYFCASSEGVDFYEQYFGPGTRLTVT.

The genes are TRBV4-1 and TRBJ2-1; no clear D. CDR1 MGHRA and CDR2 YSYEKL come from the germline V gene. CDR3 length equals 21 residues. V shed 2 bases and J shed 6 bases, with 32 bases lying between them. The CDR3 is CASSQQRLPGPQVRWGNEQFF. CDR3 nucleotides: TGCGCCAGCAGCCAACAAAGGTTACCGGGCCCCCAGGTTAGATGGGGCAATGAGCAGTTCTTC.

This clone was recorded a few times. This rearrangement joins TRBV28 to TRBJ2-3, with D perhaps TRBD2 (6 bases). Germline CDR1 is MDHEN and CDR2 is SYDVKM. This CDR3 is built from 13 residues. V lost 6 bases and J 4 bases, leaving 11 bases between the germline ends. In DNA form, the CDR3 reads TGTGCCAGCAGAACACTAGCCCCAGATACGCAGTATTTT. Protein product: CASRTLAPDTQYF. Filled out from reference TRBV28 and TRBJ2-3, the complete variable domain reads DVKVTQSSRYLVKRTGEKVFLECVQDMDHENMFWYRQDPGLGLRLIYFSYDVKMKEKGDIPEGYSVSREKKERFSLILESASTNQTSMYLCASRTLAPDTQYFGPGTRLTVL.

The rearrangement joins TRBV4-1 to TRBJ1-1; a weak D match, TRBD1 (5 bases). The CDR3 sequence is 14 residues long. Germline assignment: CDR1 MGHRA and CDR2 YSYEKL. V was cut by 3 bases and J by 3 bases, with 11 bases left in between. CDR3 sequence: CASSQGLGDTEAFF. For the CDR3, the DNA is TGCGCCAGCAGCCAGGGTTTGGGGGACACTGAAGCTTTCTTT.

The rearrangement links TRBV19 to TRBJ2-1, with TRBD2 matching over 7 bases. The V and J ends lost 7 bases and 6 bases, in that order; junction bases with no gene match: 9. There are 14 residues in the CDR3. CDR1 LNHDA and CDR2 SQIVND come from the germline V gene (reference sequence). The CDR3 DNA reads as TGTGCCAGTATGCGGGAGTTAGGGATCAATGAGCAGTTCTTC. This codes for CASMRELGINEQFF. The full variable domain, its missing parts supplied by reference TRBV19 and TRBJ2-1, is DGGITQSPKYLFRKEGQNVTLSCEQNLNHDAMYWYRQDPGQGLRLIYYSQIVNDFQKGDIAEGYSVSREKKESFPLTVTSAQKNPTAFYLCASMRELGINEQFFGPGTRLTVL.